These 27 T cell receptor beta chains were sequenced from one sample in a study of T cell repertoires in cytomegalovirus infection. TCRdb passed the reads through MiXCR, listing each CDR3 protein once. This table holds about 150,000 distinct CDR3 sequences, roughly 17% found once. The sequencing sample was made of CD8+ T cells from PBMCs. The receptors shown here come from a human donor in good health (CMV status not recorded). Some clones in this sample may be carry-over from other donors' samples.

This chain connects TRBV20-1 to TRBJ2-5, with D possibly being TRBD2 (5 bases). CDR1 and CDR2 (germline): DFQATT, SNEGSKA (reference sequence). This CDR3 spans 15 amino acids. Trimming removed 0 bases at V and 2 bases at J, with 13 bases between. The CDR3 spells CSAREPTERQETQYF. CDR3 DNA sequence: TGCAGTGCTAGAGAACCCACGGAGCGGCAAGAGACCCAGTACTTC.

In its sample, this clonotype was seen a few times. The genes are TRBV12-3 or TRBV12-4 and TRBJ1-1, with TRBD1 as a possible D gene (6 bases). CDR3 length: 14 residues. Trimming took 7 bases from V and 3 from J, leaving 15 bases between them. The CDR3 sequence: CASISGGGDTEAFF. The CDR3 nucleotides are TGTGCCAGCATCTCAGGAGGGGGGGACACTGAAGCTTTCTTT.

This clonotype was counted at least ten times. The chain uses TRBV6-2 or TRBV6-3 and TRBJ2-2, with D possibly TRBD2 on 5 matching bases. The CDR3 is 15 amino acids. Per the germline V gene, CDR1 is MNHEY and CDR2 is SVGEGT. With 4 bases removed from V and 3 bases from J, the gap between germline ends came to 12 bases. The CDR3 region has the DNA TGTGCCAGCAGTTTGTGGGAGATGGACACCGGGGAGCTGTTTTTT. Translating it yields CASSLWEMDTGELFF.

The chain uses TRBV12-5 and TRBJ1-2, with 8 bases that match TRBD1. Germline V gene sequence: CDR1 LGHNT, CDR2 FRNRAP. V trimming: 6 bases; J trimming: 3 bases; junction bases outside the gene matches: 9. The CDR3 runs to 15 residues. The chain's CDR3 is CASGPSTGGHYGYTF. In nucleotides, the CDR3 is TGTGCTAGTGGACCTAGTACAGGGGGGCACTATGGCTACACCTTC.

V and J are TRBV28 and TRBJ1-1; the D gene is possibly TRBD1 (6 bases). This CDR3 has 12 amino acids. Trimming stripped 5 bases from V and 6 bases from J, with 10 bases between. Germline assignment: CDR1 MDHEN and CDR2 SYDVKM. CDR3 bases: TGTGCCAGCAGTCTTACAGGGTCTGAAGCTTTCTTT. Its translation: CASSLTGSEAFF.

This clonotype was recorded many times. The gene calls are TRBV7-2 and TRBJ2-3, with D possibly matching TRBD2 (6 bases). The V end lost 2 bases, the J end lost 2 bases, and 11 bases lay between the germline ends. The CDR3 totals 15 residues. Germline V lookup: CDR1 SGHTA, CDR2 FQGNSA. The CDR3 loop reads CASSLTAGHTDTQYF. CDR3 DNA: TGTGCCAGCAGCTTAACAGCGGGTCACACAGATACGCAGTATTTT.

This chain links TRBV11-2 with TRBJ2-1, with TRBD2 matching 8 bases. Trimming took 6 bases from V and 6 from J; bases not matched to a gene: 4. Germline values: CDR1 SGHAT, CDR2 FQNNGV. This CDR3 contains 13 residues. In DNA form, the CDR3 reads TGTGCCAGCAGTTACGGACTAGCCAATGAGCAGTTCTTC. As protein: CASSYGLANEQFF. The full variable domain, completed using reference TRBV11-2 and TRBJ2-1, is EAGVAQSPRYKIIEKRQSVAFWCNPISGHATLYWYQQILGQGPKLLIQFQNNGVVDDSQLPKDRFSAERLKGVDSTLKIQPAKLEDSAVYLCASSYGLANEQFFGPGTRLTVL.

The V gene is TRBV20-1, the J gene TRBJ1-1, with 9 bases that match TRBD1. V dropped 6 bases and J dropped 4; count of bases not matched to a gene: 9. The CDR3 sequence is 14 residues long. CDR1 is DFQATT and CDR2 is SNEGSKA in the germline V gene (reference sequence). CDR3 in amino acids: CSALKGQGITEAFF. The CDR3 nucleotides are TGCAGTGCCCTAAAGGGACAGGGAATCACTGAAGCTTTCTTT.

The genes are TRBV6-5 and TRBJ2-2; weak D call: TRBD1 (6 bases). Germline V lookup: CDR1 MNHEY, CDR2 SVGAGI. Trimming left V 5 bases short and J 0 bases short, with 10 bases between. The CDR3 is 15 amino acids. The CDR3 is CASSTTGSNTGELFF. Here the CDR3 DNA reads TGTGCCAGCAGTACAACAGGGTCGAACACCGGGGAGCTGTTTTTT.

This chain links TRBV5-1 with TRBJ2-1; 7 bases match TRBD2. The CDR3 sequence is 15 residues long. Trimming at V came to 0 bases and at J to 8 bases, leaving 8 bases not matched to a gene. The V gene's germline CDR1 is SGHRS and CDR2 YFSETQ. CDR3 amino acids: CASSLGQRDYDEQFF. CDR3 coding DNA: TGCGCCAGCAGCTTGGGACAGCGGGACTATGATGAGCAGTTCTTC.

This sequence joins TRBV11-2 and TRBJ2-3; TRBD1 is a possible D gene (5 bases). Germline V gene data show CDR1 as SGHAT and CDR2 as FQNNGV. The length of the CDR3 is 18 residues. V lost 2 bases and J 2 bases, leaving 20 bases between the germline ends. The CDR3 is CASSLSGLAGWITDTQYF. CDR3 in DNA: TGTGCCAGCAGCTTATCTGGGTTGGCAGGGTGGATCACAGATACGCAGTATTTT.

This chain uses TRBV7-9 with TRBJ1-1; D is undetermined. V shed 1 base and J shed 0 bases, with 9 bases lying between them. In germline, CDR1 is SEHNR, CDR2 FQNEAQ (reference sequence). This CDR3 region has 15 residues. CDR3 coding DNA: TGTGCCAGCAGCTTAGGTGGGCAGATGAACACTGAAGCTTTCTTT. This gives the protein CASSLGGQMNTEAFF.

This clonotype was detected only a few times. V is TRBV28 and J is TRBJ2-7; 10 nucleotides match TRBD1. Germline V gene lookup returns CDR1 MDHEN and CDR2 SYDVKM. The CDR3 sequence is 12 residues long. After removal of 7 bases from V and 6 bases from J, the junction contained 3 bases not matched to a gene. The CDR3 sequence is CASKWDRGEQYF. The CDR3 DNA is TGTGCCAGCAAATGGGACAGGGGCGAGCAGTACTTC.

This clonotype was picked up a small number of times. The chain employs TRBV19 and TRBJ2-1; 8 nucleotides match TRBD2. The germline gives CDR1 LNHDA, CDR2 SQIVND (reference sequence). The V gene end was trimmed by 5 bases and the J gene end by 0 bases; junction bases not matched to a gene: 6. The CDR3 runs to 16 residues. The CDR3 nucleotides read TGTGCCAGTAGTCTCGCTAGCGGGTCCTCCTACAATGAGCAGTTCTTC. Translating gives CASSLASGSSYNEQFF. The full variable domain, completed using reference TRBV19 and TRBJ2-1, is DGGITQSPKYLFRKEGQNVTLSCEQNLNHDAMYWYRQDPGQGLRLIYYSQIVNDFQKGDIAEGYSVSREKKESFPLTVTSAQKNPTAFYLCASSLASGSSYNEQFFGPGTRLTVL.

This clonotype turned up a few times. V gene TRBV20-1 combines with J gene TRBJ2-3; D gene uncertain. This CDR3 contains 17 residues. Trimming pared 2 bases from V and 0 bases from J, leaving 18 bases between. Germline V lookup: CDR1 DFQATT, CDR2 SNEGSKA (reference sequence). CDR3 nucleotides: TGCAGTGCTAGATCCTCTACGGCCGGTTTCAGCACAGATACGCAGTATTTT. This encodes CSARSSTAGFSTDTQYF.

The table lists this clonotype with a few counts. DNA of the CDR3: TGTGCCAGCAGAGTACAGGGTTTAGGCCAGCCCCAGCATTTT. Its protein is CASRVQGLGQPQHF. The V and J genes are TRBV27 and TRBJ1-5; D is possibly TRBD1 (6 bases). The CDR3 loop spans 14 amino acids. Between the trimmed V and J ends, which lost 6 bases and 7 bases, there was a span of 16 bases. In germline, CDR1 is MNHEY, CDR2 SMNVEV (reference sequence).

This clonotype has just a few counts. The V gene is TRBV20-1, the J gene TRBJ2-3; D uncertain. The germline V gene has CDR1 DFQATT and CDR2 SNEGSKA (reference sequence). The CDR3 length is 16 residues. With 0 bases removed from V and 2 bases from J, the gap between germline ends came to 15 bases. The DNA for the CDR3 is TGCAGTGCTAGAGATCCGACAAAGACCTCCACAGATACGCAGTATTTT. Translated, it gives CSARDPTKTSTDTQYF.

This clonotype appeared many times. V is TRBV7-8 and J is TRBJ2-5; D remains unclear. Germline-derived CDR1 and CDR2 are SGHVS and FQNEAQ. With 5 bases removed from V and 5 bases from J, the gap between germline ends came to 9 bases. CDR3 length equals 12 residues. The CDR3 sequence is CASSPRSETQYF. The DNA of the CDR3 is TGTGCCAGCAGCCCGCGCTCGGAGACCCAGTACTTC.

This clonotype turned up a few times. This rearrangement joins TRBV6-2 or TRBV6-3 to TRBJ1-6; TRBD1 is a possible D gene (6 bases). The CDR3 spans 14 residues. Germline-derived CDR1 and CDR2 are MNHEY and SVGEGT. V lost 4 bases, J lost 9 bases, and 13 bases lay in between. The CDR3 sequence is CASSSRDMSSPLHF. In DNA form, the CDR3 reads TGTGCCAGCAGTTCACGGGACATGTCTTCACCCCTCCACTTT.

This clonotype has a handful of counts. V and J are TRBV6-8 and TRBJ2-1, with D uncertain. The CDR3 loop spans 13 amino acids. V gave up 8 bases and J gave up 4 bases, with 12 bases separating them. Germline V gives CDR1 MNHGY, CDR2 SAAAGT. The CDR3 protein is CASGISVYNEQFF. The CDR3 DNA reads TGTGCCAGCGGTATCTCGGTTTACAATGAGCAGTTCTTC.

In this sample, this clonotype turned up a few times. J is TRBJ1-2 and V is TRBV14, with D uncertain. The germline CDR1 and CDR2 sequences are SGHDN and FVKESK. This CDR3 comprises 15 residues. Trimming cost V 1 base and J 1 base, with 10 bases left between them. CDR3 bases: TGTGCCAGCAGCCAAGGTGGCAGATATAACTATGGCTACACCTTC. Encoded protein: CASSQGGRYNYGYTF.

This clonotype was detected a few times. The chain is built from TRBV28 and TRBJ2-1; 7 nucleotides align to TRBD2. After removal of 3 bases from V and 3 bases from J, the junction contained 11 bases not matched to a gene. CDR3 size: 17 residues. Germline values: CDR1 MDHEN, CDR2 SYDVKM. The CDR3 bases are TGTGCCAGCAGTTTGAAGCGGGACGGGAGAATCTACAATGAGCAGTTCTTC. Translating it yields CASSLKRDGRIYNEQFF.

The chain joins TRBV19 to TRBJ2-1; possibly TRBD2 for D (6 bases). This CDR3 comprises 15 residues. Germline lookup yields CDR1 LNHDA and CDR2 SQIVND (reference sequence). Deletions cut 4 bases from V and 5 bases from J, with 15 bases between. The chain's CDR3 is CASSTGLPSHNEQFF. The CDR3 DNA follows: TGTGCCAGTAGTACGGGACTCCCAAGCCACAATGAGCAGTTCTTC.

The sample holds a few counts of this clonotype. J is TRBJ2-1 and V is TRBV7-6, with TRBD2 matching over 7 bases. Per germline, CDR1 SGHVS and CDR2 FNYEAQ. V was clipped by 5 bases and J by 5 bases; unmatched bases: 12. The CDR3 totals 16 residues. The DNA for the CDR3 is TGTGCCAGCAGCCGTAGAGGACTAGGAACCGACAATGAGCAGTTCTTC. Protein sequence: CASSRRGLGTDNEQFF.

This clonotype was counted only a few times. The chain uses TRBV28 and TRBJ2-5; TRBD1 might be the D (5 bases). Germline lookup yields CDR1 MDHEN and CDR2 SYDVKM. This CDR3 contains 15 residues. With 2 bases removed from V and 4 bases from J, the gap between germline ends came to 14 bases. In nucleotides, the CDR3 is TGTGCCAGCAGTTTACCTCTCCTTCAGGGAGAGACCCAGTACTTC. Residues: CASSLPLLQGETQYF.

This clonotype was observed once. This chain uses TRBV2 with TRBJ2-3, with 7 bases matching TRBD2. The V and J ends lost 8 bases and 0 bases, in that order; junction bases with no gene match: 5. The V gene's germline CDR1 is SNHLY and CDR2 FYNNEI. The CDR3 loop spans 14 amino acids. DNA for the CDR3: TGTGCCAGCCTAGCGGACTCTAGCACAGATACGCAGTATTTT. Protein product: CASLADSSTDTQYF.

This clonotype was seen ten or more times. The DNA for the CDR3 is TGTGCCAGCAGCGCTCTAGCGGGAGGGCCCCCCGCGCGTGAGACCCAGTACTTC. The encoded protein is CASSALAGGPPARETQYF. The chain employs TRBV7-2 and TRBJ2-5; 12 nucleotides align to TRBD2. J was trimmed by 5 bases and V by 5 bases; bases with no gene match: 15. This CDR3 is 18 amino acids long. CDR1 and CDR2 (germline): SGHTA, FQGNSA.